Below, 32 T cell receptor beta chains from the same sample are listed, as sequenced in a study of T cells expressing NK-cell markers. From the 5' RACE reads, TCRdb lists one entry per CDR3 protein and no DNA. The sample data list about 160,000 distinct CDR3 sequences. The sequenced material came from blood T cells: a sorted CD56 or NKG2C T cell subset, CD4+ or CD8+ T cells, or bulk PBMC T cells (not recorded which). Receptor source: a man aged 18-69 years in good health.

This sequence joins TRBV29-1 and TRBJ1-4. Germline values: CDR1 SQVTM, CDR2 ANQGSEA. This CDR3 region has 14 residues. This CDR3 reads CSVEEGSRWGKLFF. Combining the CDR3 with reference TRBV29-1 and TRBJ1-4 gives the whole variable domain SAVISQKPSRDICQRGTSLTIQCQVDSQVTMMFWYRQQPGQSLTLIATANQGSEATYESGFVIDKFPISRPNLTFSTLTVSNMSPEDSSIYLCSVEEGSRWGKLFFGSGTQLSVL.

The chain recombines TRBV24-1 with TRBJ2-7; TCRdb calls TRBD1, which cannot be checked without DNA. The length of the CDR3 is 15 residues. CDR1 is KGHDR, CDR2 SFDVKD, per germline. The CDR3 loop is CATSDRPGQIYEQYF.

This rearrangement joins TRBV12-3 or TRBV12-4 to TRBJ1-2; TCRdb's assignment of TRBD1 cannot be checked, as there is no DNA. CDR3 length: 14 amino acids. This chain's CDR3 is CASTLGQGYEGYTF.

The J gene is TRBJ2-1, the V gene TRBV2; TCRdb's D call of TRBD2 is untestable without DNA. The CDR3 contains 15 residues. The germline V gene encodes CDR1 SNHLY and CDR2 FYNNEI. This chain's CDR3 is CASSALAGLGNEQFF.

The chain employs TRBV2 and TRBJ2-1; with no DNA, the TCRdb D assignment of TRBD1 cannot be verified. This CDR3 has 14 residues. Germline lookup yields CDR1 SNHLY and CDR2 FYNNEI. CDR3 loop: CASSEETAYNEQFF.

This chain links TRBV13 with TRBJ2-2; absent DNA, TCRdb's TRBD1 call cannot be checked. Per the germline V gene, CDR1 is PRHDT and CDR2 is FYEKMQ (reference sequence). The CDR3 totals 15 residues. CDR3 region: CASSNRGHRGGELFF.

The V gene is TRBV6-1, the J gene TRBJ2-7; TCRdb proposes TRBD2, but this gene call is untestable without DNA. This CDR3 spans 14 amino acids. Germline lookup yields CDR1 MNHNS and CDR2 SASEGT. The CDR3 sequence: CASSFGRGGHEQYF.

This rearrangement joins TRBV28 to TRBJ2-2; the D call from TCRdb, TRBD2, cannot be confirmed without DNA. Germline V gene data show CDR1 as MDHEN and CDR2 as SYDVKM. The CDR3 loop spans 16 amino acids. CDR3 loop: CASSFTSGGTTGELFF.

CDR3 in amino acids: CAWSWVGDGYTF. This chain connects TRBV30 to TRBJ1-2; lacking DNA, the TRBD1 call made by TCRdb goes unchecked. Germline CDR1 reads GTSNPN; CDR2 reads SVGIG (reference sequence). The CDR3 is 12 amino acids.

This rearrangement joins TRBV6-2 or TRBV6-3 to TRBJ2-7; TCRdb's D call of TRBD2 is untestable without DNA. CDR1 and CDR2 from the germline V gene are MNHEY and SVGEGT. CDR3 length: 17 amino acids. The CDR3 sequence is CASSYSRLAGDPYEQYF.

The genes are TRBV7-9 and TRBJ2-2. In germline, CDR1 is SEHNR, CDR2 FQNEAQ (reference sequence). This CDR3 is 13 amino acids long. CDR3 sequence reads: CAAMAGNTGELFF.

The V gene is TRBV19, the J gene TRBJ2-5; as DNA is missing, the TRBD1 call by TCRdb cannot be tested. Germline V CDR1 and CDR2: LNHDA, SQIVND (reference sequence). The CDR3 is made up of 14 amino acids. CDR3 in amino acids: CASSSLNRGETQYF.

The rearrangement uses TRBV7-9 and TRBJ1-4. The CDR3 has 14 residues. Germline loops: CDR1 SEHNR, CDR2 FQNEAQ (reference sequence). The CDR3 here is CASSPVGSNEKLFF.

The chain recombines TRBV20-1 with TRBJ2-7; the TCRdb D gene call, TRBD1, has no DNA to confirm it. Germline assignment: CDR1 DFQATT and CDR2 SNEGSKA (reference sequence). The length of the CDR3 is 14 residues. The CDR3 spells CSASSLGGESEQYF.

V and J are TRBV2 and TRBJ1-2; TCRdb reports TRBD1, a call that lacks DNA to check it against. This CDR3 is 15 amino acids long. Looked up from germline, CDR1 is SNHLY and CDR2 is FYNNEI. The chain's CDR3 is CASSNRPQGGYGYTF.

CDR3 loop: CASSQTGAGANVLTF. The rearrangement uses TRBV5-5 and TRBJ2-6; TCRdb lists TRBD1, though no DNA is available to test this call. Germline lookup yields CDR1 SGHKS and CDR2 YYEKEE (reference sequence). The CDR3 has 15 amino acids. Full variable domain (remainder filled in from reference TRBV5-5 and TRBJ2-6): DAGVTQSPTHLIKTRGQQVTLRCSPISGHKSVSWYQQVLGQGPQFIFQYYEKEERGRGNFPDRFSARQFPNYSSELNVNALLLGDSALYLCASSQTGAGANVLTFGAGSRLTVL.

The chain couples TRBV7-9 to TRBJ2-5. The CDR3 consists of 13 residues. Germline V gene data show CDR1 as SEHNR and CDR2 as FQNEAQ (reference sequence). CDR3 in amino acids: CASSLYMEETQYF.

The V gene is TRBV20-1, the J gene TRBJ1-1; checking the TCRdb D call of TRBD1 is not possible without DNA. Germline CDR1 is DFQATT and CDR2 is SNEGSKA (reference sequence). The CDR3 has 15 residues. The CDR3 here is CSARGPSGLDTEAFF.

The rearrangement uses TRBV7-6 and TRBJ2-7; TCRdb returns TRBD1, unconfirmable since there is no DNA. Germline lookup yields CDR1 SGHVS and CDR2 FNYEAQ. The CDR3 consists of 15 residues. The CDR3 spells CASSTGQGRGYEQYF.

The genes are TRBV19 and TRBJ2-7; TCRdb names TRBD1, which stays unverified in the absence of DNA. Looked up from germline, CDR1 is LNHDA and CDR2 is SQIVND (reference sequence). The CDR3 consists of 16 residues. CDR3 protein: CASSLNSGYRVYEQYF. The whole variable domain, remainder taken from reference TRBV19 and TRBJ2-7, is DGGITQSPKYLFRKEGQNVTLSCEQNLNHDAMYWYRQDPGQGLRLIYYSQIVNDFQKGDIAEGYSVSREKKESFPLTVTSAQKNPTAFYLCASSLNSGYRVYEQYFGPGTRLTVT.

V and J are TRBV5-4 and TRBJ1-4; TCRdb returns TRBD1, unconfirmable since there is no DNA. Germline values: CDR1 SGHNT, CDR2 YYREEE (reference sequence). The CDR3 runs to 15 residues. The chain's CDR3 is CASSAQGATNEKLFF.

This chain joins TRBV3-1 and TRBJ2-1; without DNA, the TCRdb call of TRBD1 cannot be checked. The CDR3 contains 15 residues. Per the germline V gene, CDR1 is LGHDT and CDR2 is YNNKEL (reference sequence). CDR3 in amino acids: CASRATGTAYNEQFF.

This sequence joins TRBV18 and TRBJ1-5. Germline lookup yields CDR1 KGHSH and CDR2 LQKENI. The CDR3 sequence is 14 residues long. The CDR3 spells CASSPSRSNQPQHF.

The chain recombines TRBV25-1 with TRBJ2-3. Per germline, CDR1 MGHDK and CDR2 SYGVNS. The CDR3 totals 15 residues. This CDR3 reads CASSEFDSSTDTQYF.

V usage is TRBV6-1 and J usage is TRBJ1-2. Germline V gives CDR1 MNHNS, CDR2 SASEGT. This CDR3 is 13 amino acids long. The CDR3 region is CASPEGGVGGYTF.

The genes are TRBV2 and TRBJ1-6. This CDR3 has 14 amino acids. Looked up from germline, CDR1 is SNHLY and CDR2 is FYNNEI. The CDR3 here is CASRQRVYNSPLHF.

The CDR3: CASLTVYEDRGLFYGYTF. V is TRBV6-1 and J is TRBJ1-2; TCRdb names TRBD1, which stays unverified in the absence of DNA. The CDR3 contains 18 residues. The germline gives CDR1 MNHNS, CDR2 SASEGT.

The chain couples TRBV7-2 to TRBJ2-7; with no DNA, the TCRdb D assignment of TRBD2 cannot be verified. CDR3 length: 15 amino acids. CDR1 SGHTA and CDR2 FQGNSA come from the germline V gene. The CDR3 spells CASSPTSGGTYEQYF.

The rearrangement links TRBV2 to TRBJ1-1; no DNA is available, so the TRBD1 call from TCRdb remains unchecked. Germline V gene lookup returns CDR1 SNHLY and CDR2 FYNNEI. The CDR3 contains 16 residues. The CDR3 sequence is CASSGSRTGAVGEAFF.

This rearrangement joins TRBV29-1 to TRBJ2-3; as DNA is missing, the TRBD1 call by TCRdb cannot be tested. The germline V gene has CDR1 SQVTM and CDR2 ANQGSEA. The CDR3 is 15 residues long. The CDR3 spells CSVAFSGGGTDTQYF.

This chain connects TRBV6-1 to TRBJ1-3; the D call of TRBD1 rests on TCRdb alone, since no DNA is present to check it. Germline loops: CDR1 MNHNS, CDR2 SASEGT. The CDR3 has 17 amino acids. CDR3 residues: CASRTGVDNLHRDTIYF.

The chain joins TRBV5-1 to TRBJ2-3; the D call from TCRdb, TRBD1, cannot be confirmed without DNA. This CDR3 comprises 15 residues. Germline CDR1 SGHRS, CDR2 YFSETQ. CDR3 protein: CASSQTTGVADTQYF.